This entry lists 12 T cell receptor beta chains sequenced from one sample in a study of OX40 agonist ivuxolimab in advanced cancers. Data came from immunoSEQ multiplex PCR; TCRdb stores just in-frame clones and leaves some out. Of tens of thousands of clones listed, approximately 86% are singletons. This specimen was CD4+ or CD8+ T cells sorted from blood, taken in a trial of the OX40 agonist ivuxolimab. The receptors stem from an adult with an advanced solid tumor such as melanoma, head and neck, liver or kidney cancer.

This sequence joins TRBV5-5 and TRBJ1-2; 8 positions match TRBD1. J was trimmed by 7 bases and V by 0 bases; bases with no gene match: 8. This CDR3 contains 15 residues. Germline loops: CDR1 SGHKS, CDR2 YYEKEE (reference sequence). CDR3 bases: TGTGCCAGCAGCTTGGAAGGCAGGGGGCCAGTTGGCTACACCTTC. Protein: CASSLEGRGPVGYTF.

The chain links TRBV9 to TRBJ2-2; no firm D call. CDR1 is SGDLS and CDR2 is YYNGEE in the germline V gene. Trimming left V 0 bases short and J 9 bases short, with 6 bases between. This CDR3 region has 12 residues. The CDR3 DNA follows: TGTGCCAGCAGCGTAGGAGGAAGGGAGCTGTTTTTT. Translating it yields CASSVGGRELFF.

The chain is built from TRBV27 and TRBJ2-5; 11 nucleotides line up with TRBD2. This CDR3 contains 15 residues. Unmatched junction bases numbered 8, after V lost 6 bases and J lost 5 bases. Germline V gene sequence: CDR1 MNHEY, CDR2 SMNVEV (reference sequence). CDR3 in DNA: TGTGCCAGCAGCCCCGGACTAGCGGGTCAGGAGACCCAGTACTTC. It is translated as CASSPGLAGQETQYF.

A remark on this clone: The junction does not match germline at one end; this may be a read error. The V and J genes are TRBV5-4 and TRBJ2-7; tentatively, D is TRBD2 (7 bases). This CDR3 comprises 15 residues. Germline CDR1 and CDR2: SGHNT and YYREEE (reference sequence). CDR3 amino acids: CASRGGQDLSYGQYF. Here the CDR3 DNA reads TGTGCCAGCAGGGGGGGGCAGGACCTCTCCTACGGGCAGTACTTC.

The V gene is TRBV7-3, the J gene TRBJ2-1, with TRBD2 matching over 13 bases. The germline V gene encodes CDR1 SGHTA and CDR2 FQGTGA. Losses at the gene ends were 1 base for V and 8 bases for J; bases not matched to a gene: 8. This CDR3 is 17 amino acids long. CDR3 nucleotides: TGTGCCAGCAGCTTAAATTCACTAGCGGGAGGGGTCGATGAGCAGTTCTTC. Translation gives CASSLNSLAGGVDEQFF.

The J gene is TRBJ2-2, the V gene TRBV7-9; D ambiguous. The CDR3 contains 12 residues. CDR1 and CDR2 from the germline V gene are SEHNR and FQNEAQ (reference sequence). V shed 11 bases and J shed 1 base, with 8 bases lying between them. This CDR3 is CASRENTGELFF. CDR3 bases: TGTGCCTCAAGAGAGAACACCGGGGAGCTGTTTTTT.

V usage is TRBV7-6 and J usage is TRBJ2-7; possibly TRBD1 for D (6 bases). Germline V gene data show CDR1 as SGHVS and CDR2 as FNYEAQ. CDR3 size: 16 residues. Trimming pared 4 bases from V and 0 bases from J, leaving 16 bases between. The CDR3 sequence is CASSSPRDTPSYEQYF. CDR3 DNA sequence: TGTGCCAGCAGCTCCCCCCGGGACACTCCCTCCTACGAGCAGTACTTC. Full variable domain (remainder filled in from reference TRBV7-6 and TRBJ2-7): GAGVSQSPRYKVTKRGQDVALRCDPISGHVSLYWYRQALGQGPEFLTYFNYEAQQDKSGLPNDRFSAERPEGSISTLTIQRTEQRDSAMYRCASSSPRDTPSYEQYFGPGTRLTVT.

This clone was counted only a few times. The V gene is TRBV12-1, the J gene TRBJ1-1. TRBV12-1 is assigned pseudogene status. This CDR3 is 13 amino acids long. The CDR3 coding sequence is TGTGCCAGCAGCTTTGTAGAGAACACTGAAGCTTTCTTT. This encodes CASSFVENTEAFF.

The V call is TRBV7-6, the J call TRBJ2-1, with D perhaps TRBD1 (6 bases). Germline V CDR1 and CDR2: SGHVS, FNYEAQ. V gave up 2 bases and J gave up 7 bases, with 15 bases separating them. This CDR3 contains 15 residues. The CDR3 DNA is TGTGCCAGCAGCTTAAGACAGGATACGGTAAATGAGCAGTTCTTC. This sequence encodes CASSLRQDTVNEQFF.

DNA of the CDR3: TGTGCCAGCAGTGAACAGGGTCAGGGGTACAATGAGCAGTTCTTC. Its protein product is CASSEQGQGYNEQFF. The chain carries TRBV27 and TRBJ2-1, with a possible D match to TRBD1 (6 bases). This CDR3 spans 15 amino acids. Per germline, CDR1 MNHEY and CDR2 SMNVEV (reference sequence). V was pared by 5 bases and J by 4 bases, with 15 bases between.

This chain joins TRBV30 and TRBJ1-4; 9 positions agree with TRBD1. The CDR3 consists of 14 residues. Germline V lookup: CDR1 GTSNPN, CDR2 SVGIG (reference sequence). Trimming took 6 bases from V and 3 from J; bases not matched to a gene: 5. The CDR3 DNA sequence: TGTGCCTGTCAAACAGGGGGCTCTAATGAAAAACTGTTTTTT. Translating gives CACQTGGSNEKLFF.

This chain uses TRBV7-2 with TRBJ2-2; TRBD2 agrees at 10 bases. This CDR3 is built from 18 residues. Germline loops: CDR1 SGHTA, CDR2 FQGNSA. V lost 7 bases to trimming and J lost 7 bases; unmatched junction nucleotides: 18. This chain's CDR3 is CASTPVRLAGVPGGELFF. In nucleotides, the CDR3 is TGTGCCAGCACCCCGGTACGGCTAGCGGGGGTTCCAGGCGGGGAGCTGTTTTTT. The full variable domain, its missing parts supplied by reference TRBV7-2 and TRBJ2-2, is GAGVSQSPSNKVTEKGKDVELRCDPISGHTALYWYRQSLGQGLEFLIYFQGNSAPDKSGLPSDRFSAERTGGSVSTLTIQRTQQEDSAVYLCASTPVRLAGVPGGELFFGEGSRLTVL.